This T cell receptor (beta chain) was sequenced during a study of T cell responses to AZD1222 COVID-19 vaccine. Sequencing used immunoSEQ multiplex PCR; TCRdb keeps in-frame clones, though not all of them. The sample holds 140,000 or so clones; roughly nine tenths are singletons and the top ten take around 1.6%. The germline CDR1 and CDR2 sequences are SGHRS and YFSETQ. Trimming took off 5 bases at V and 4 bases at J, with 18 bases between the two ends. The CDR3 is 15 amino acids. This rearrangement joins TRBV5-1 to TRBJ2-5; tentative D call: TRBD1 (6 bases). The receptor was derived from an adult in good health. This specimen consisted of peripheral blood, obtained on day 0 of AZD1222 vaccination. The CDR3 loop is CASRDVKGVTETQYF. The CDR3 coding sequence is TGCGCCAGCAGGGATGTTAAGGGGGTCACAGAGACCCAGTACTTC. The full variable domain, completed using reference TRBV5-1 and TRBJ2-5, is KAGVTQTPRYLIKTRGQQVTLSCSPISGHRSVSWYQQTPGQGLQFLFEYFSETQRNKGNFPGRFSGRQFSNSRSEMNVSTLELGDSALYLCASRDVKGVTETQYFGPGTRLLVL.